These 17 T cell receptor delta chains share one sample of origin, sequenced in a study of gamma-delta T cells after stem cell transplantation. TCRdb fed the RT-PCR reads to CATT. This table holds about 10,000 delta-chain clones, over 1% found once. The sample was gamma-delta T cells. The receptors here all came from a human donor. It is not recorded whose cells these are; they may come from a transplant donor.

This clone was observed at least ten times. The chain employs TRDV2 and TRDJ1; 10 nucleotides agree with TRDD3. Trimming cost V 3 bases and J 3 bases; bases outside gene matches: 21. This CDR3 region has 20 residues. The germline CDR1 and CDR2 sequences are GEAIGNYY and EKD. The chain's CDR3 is CACDSPWGIANDLQADKLIF. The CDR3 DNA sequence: TGTGCCTGTGACTCACCCTGGGGGATAGCGAACGACTTACAGGCCGATAAACTCATCTTT.

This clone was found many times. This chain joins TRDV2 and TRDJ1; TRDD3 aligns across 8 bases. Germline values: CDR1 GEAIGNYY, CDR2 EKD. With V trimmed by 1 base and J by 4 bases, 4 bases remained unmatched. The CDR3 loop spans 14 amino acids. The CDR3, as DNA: TGTGCCTGTGACACACTGGGGGCCAACGATAAACTCATCTTT. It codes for CACDTLGANDKLIF.

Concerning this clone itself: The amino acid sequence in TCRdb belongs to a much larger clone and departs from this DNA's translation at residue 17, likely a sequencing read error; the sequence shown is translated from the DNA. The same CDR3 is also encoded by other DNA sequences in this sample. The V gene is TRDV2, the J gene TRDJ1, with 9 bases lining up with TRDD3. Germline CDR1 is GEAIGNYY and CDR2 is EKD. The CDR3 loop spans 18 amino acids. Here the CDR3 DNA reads TGTGCCTGTGACGCCGTACTGGGGGACACTGACGGCACCGATAAACTCACCTTT. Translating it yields CACDAVLGDTDGTDKLTF.

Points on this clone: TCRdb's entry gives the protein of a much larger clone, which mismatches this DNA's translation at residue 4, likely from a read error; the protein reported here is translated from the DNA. CDR3 in amino acids: CACNGMGGDHTDKLIF. The CDR3 bases are TGTGCCTGTAACGGGATGGGGGGGGACCACACCGATAAACTCATCTTT. The chain employs TRDV2 and TRDJ1, with TRDD3 as a possible D gene (6 bases). CDR3 length equals 16 residues. V dropped 6 bases and J dropped 0 bases, with 19 bases sitting between them. The germline gives CDR1 GEAIGNYY, CDR2 EKD.

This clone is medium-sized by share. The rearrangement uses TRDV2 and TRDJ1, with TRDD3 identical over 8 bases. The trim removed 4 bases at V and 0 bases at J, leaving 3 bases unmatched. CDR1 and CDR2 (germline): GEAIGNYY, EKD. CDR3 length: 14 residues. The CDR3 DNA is TGTGCCTGTGATCGCTGGGGGAACACCGATAAACTCATCTTT. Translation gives CACDRWGNTDKLIF.

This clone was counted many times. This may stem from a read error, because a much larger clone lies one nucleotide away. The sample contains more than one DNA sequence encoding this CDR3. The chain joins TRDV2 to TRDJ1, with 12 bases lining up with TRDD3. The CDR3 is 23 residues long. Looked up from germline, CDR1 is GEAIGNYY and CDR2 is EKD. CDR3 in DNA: TGTGCCTGTGACTCAATGCTGGGGGATACGCGGGAAGGTTACCATCAAGGCACCGATAAGCTCATCTTT. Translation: CACDSMLGDTREGYHQGTDKLIF.

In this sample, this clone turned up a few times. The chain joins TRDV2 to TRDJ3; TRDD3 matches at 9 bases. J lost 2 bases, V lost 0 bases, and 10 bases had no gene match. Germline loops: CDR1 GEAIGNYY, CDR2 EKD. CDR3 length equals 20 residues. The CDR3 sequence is CACDTLGDPHRAWDTRQMFF. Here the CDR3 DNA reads TGTGCCTGTGACACCCTGGGGGATCCCCACCGCGCCTGGGACACCCGACAGATGTTTTTC.

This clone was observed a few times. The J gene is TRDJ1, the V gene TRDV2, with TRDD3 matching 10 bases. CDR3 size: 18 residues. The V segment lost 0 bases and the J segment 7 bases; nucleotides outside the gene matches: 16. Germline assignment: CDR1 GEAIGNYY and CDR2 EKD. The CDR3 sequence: CACDTVGTGGLHQFKLIF. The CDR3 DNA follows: TGTGCCTGTGACACCGTGGGTACTGGGGGATTGCACCAATTTAAACTCATCTTT.

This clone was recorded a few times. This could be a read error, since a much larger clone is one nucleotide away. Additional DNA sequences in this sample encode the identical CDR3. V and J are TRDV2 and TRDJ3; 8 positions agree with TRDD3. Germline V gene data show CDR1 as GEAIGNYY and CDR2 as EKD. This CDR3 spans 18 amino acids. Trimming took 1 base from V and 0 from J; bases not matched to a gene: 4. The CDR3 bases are TGTGCCTGTGACACTGCAGGGGATACCTCCTGGGACACCCGACAGATGTTTTTC. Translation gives CACDTAGDTSWDTRQMFF.

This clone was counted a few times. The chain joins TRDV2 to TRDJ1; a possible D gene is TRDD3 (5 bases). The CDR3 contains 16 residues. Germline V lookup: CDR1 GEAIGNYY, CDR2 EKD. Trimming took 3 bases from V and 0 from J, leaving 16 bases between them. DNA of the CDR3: TGTGCCTGTGACTGGATCGAGGGATCCGACACCGATAAACTCATCTTT. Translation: CACDWIEGSDTDKLIF.

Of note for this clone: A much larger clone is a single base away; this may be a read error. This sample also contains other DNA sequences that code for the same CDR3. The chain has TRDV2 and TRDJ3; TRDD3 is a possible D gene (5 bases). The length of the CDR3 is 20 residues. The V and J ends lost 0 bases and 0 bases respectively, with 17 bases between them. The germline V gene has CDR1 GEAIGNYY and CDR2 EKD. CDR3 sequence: CACDTVLGKEDSWDTRQMFF. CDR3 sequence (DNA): TGTGCCTGTGACACCGTCCTGGGAAAAGAAGACTCCTGGGACACCCGACAGATGTTTTTC.

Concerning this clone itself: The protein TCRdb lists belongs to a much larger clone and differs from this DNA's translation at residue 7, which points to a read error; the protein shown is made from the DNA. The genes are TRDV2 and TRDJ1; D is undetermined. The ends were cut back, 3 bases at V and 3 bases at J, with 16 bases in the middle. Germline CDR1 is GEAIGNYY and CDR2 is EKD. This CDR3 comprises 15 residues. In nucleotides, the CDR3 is TGTGCCTGTGACGAGACTGAGGTCCTGGCCGATAAACTCATCTTT. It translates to CACDETEVLADKLIF.

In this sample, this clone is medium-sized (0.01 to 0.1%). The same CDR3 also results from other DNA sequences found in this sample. CDR3 sequence (DNA): TGTGCCTGTGACCCCGCTGGGGGATACGCACGGGCCCGACAGATGTTTTTC. Amino acid sequence: CACDPAGGYARARQMFF. The gene calls are TRDV2 and TRDJ3; 12 bases line up with TRDD3. V was pared by 3 bases and J by 11 bases, with 10 bases of the junction left unmatched. CDR1 is GEAIGNYY, CDR2 EKD, per germline. The length of the CDR3 is 17 residues.

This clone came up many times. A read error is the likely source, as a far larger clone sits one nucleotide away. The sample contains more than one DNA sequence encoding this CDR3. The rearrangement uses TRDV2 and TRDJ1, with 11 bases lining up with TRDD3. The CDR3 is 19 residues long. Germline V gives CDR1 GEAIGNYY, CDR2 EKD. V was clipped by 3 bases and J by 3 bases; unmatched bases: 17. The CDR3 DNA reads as TGTGCCTGTGACCTGCTGGGGGATACAAGGCCAGGTGTGGCCGATAAACTCATCTTT. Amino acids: CACDLLGDTRPGVADKLIF.

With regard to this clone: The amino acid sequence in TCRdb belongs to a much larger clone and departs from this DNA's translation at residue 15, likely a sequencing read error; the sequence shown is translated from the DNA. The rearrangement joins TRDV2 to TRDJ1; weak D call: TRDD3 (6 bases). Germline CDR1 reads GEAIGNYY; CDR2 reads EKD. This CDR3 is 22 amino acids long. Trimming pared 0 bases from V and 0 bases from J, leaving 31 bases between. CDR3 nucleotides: TGTGCCTGTGACACCATAAAGCCGGGGGACTCTACGCTGGCCAGGTACACCGATAAACTCATCTTT. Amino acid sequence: CACDTIKPGDSTLARYTDKLIF.

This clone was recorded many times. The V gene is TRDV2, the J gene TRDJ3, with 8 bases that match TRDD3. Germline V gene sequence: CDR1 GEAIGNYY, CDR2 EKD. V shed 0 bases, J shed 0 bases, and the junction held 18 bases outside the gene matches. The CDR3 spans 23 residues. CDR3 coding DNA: TGTGCCTGTGACACCGAGTGGCCTTCGACTGGGGGTCTCAGCTCCTGGGACACCCGACAGATGTTTTTC. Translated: CACDTEWPSTGGLSSWDTRQMFF.

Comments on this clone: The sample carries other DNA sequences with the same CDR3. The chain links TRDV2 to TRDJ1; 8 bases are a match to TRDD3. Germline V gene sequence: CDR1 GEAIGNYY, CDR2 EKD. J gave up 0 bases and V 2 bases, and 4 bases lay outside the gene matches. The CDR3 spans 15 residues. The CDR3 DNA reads TGTGCCTGTGACAGTCTGGGGGACCACACCGATAAACTCATCTTT. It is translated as CACDSLGDHTDKLIF.